The sequence of this T cell receptor (beta chain) was determined in a study of T cell responses to AZD1222 COVID-19 vaccine. For this clone: Its antigen is undetermined.

Study-level results: At baseline, seropositivity was found in only a handful of AZD1222 recipients.

Second doses that came at about 4 or about 12 weeks were put together. Method: immunoSEQ multiplex PCR; TCRdb's copy keeps in-frame clones and lacks some. The repertoire includes approximately 150,000 clones, under 95% of them detected once, and 4.5% to 5.5% sits in the top ten. The CDR3 consists of 16 residues. V was cut by 2 bases and J by 0 bases, with 14 bases left in between. In germline, CDR1 is SGHRS, CDR2 YFSETQ. The chain is built from TRBV5-1 and TRBJ1-1, with a tentative D call TRBD1 (6 bases). The receptor was isolated from an adult who received the AZD1222 COVID-19 vaccine. This material consisted of peripheral blood, taken 28 days after the second AZD1222 dose. The CDR3 loop is CASSFQQGPVNTEAFF. CDR3 DNA sequence: TGCGCCAGCAGCTTCCAGCAGGGGCCCGTGAACACTGAAGCTTTCTTT.